The rows below give T cell receptor beta chains drawn from one sample of a study of PD-1 blockade in classical Hodgkin lymphoma. The assay was immunoSEQ multiplex PCR, and TCRdb's table has in-frame clones only and misses some. Altogether 100,000 to 120,000 clones are present, roughly 90% being singletons, with the ten largest covering around 20%. The input for sequencing was peripheral blood mononuclear cells (PBMCs), taken before the fourth cycle of nivolumab. These receptors were collected from a human donor with classical Hodgkin lymphoma. Both conserved end residues are part of each CDR3. A D gene is named only where the DNA matches it firmly. A clone size is listed for some rows: how often the clone was seen (once, few, many), or a class if it is expanded.

D gene: -
clone size: -
V gene: TRBV19
J gene: TRBJ2-7
CDR3 DNA: TGTGCCAGTAGTATAGTTGGGGGGGCGCTGTTTAGGTACGAGCAGTACTTC
CDR3 protein: CASSIVGGALFRYEQYF

D gene: TRBD2
clone size: -
V gene: TRBV5-1
J gene: TRBJ2-3
CDR3 DNA: TGCGCCAGCAGCTCGGGAGGACTAGCGGGAGGTCCAGATACGCAGTATTTT
CDR3 protein: CASSSGGLAGGPDTQYF

D gene: -
clone size: -
V gene: TRBV5-4
J gene: TRBJ2-5
CDR3 DNA: TGTGCCAGCAGCTTGGTAGCTACAGCCCAAGAGACCCAGTACTTC
CDR3 protein: CASSLVATAQETQYF

D gene: TRBD2
clone size: -
V gene: TRBV6-1
J gene: TRBJ2-1
CDR3 DNA: TGTGCCAGCAGTGAAGGATATAGCGGGATACGTTGGCCGCAGTTCTTC
CDR3 protein: CASSEGYSGIRWPQFF

D gene: TRBD1
clone size: -
V gene: TRBV5-6
J gene: TRBJ2-2
CDR3 DNA: TGTGCCAGCAGCTTGGTTGGACAGGGGGCTGGAACCGGGGAGCTGTTTTTT
CDR3 protein: CASSLVGQGAGTGELFF

D gene: -
clone size: few
V gene: TRBV28
J gene: TRBJ1-2
CDR3 DNA: TGTGCCTCACAACCCGGCAGGGTGGAAGGCTACACCTTC
CDR3 protein: CASQPGRVEGYTF

D gene: -
clone size: few
V gene: TRBV30
J gene: TRBJ1-2
CDR3 DNA: TGTGCCTGCACCAGGAGTCTTGGCTACACCTTC
CDR3 protein: CACTRSLGYTF

D gene: TRBD1
clone size: -
V gene: TRBV29-1
J gene: TRBJ2-7
CDR3 DNA: TGCAGCGTTGAAGCTCAACCCTACACAGGGGGCATCTCCTACGAGCAGTACTTC
CDR3 protein: CSVEAQPYTGGISYEQYF

D gene: -
clone size: -
V gene: TRBV11-2
J gene: TRBJ1-2
CDR3 DNA: TGTGCCAGCAGCTTAGAGGGCTTTGGCTACACCTTC
CDR3 protein: CASSLEGFGYTF

D gene: -
clone size: -
V gene: TRBV25-1
J gene: TRBJ1-1
CDR3 DNA: TGTGCCAGCAGTGACACAGGGAACATGAACACTGAAGCTTTCTTT
CDR3 protein: CASSDTGNMNTEAFF

D gene: -
clone size: once
V gene: TRBV5-6
J gene: TRBJ2-1
CDR3 DNA: TGTGCCAGCAGCGCCGGACCGGGAGAGGGGAATGAGCAGTTCTTC
CDR3 protein: CASSAGPGEGNEQFF

D gene: -
clone size: -
V gene: TRBV19
J gene: TRBJ2-1
CDR3 DNA: TGTGCCAGTAGTATAGATTTCTTGCGCGGGACTCCTACAACGCCTTGCCCGCCCTACAATGAGCAGTTCTTC
CDR3 protein: CASSIDFLRGTPTTPCPPYNEQFF

D gene: TRBD1
clone size: -
V gene: TRBV6-5
J gene: TRBJ2-5
CDR3 DNA: TGTGCCAGCAGTTACGGACAGGGGGCGGGAGAGACCCAGTACTTC
CDR3 protein: CASSYGQGAGETQYF

D gene: TRBD2
clone size: -
V gene: TRBV4-1
J gene: TRBJ2-1
CDR3 DNA: TGCGCCAGCAGCCACCTAGGGAGGGCCGTTATCGATGAGCAGTTCTTC
CDR3 protein: CASSHLGRAVIDEQFF

D gene: -
clone size: few
V gene: TRBV19
J gene: TRBJ1-1
CDR3 DNA: TGTGCCAGTAGTATCAGTGAGGGTACTGAAGCTTTCTTT
CDR3 protein: CASSISEGTEAFF

D gene: TRBD2
clone size: -
V gene: TRBV29-1
J gene: TRBJ2-3
CDR3 DNA: TGCAGCGTTGCTAAATACCCTAGGGGTGCTAGCGGTAGCACAGATACGCAGTATTTT
CDR3 protein: CSVAKYPRGASGSTDTQYF

D gene: -
clone size: -
V gene: TRBV2
J gene: TRBJ1-2
CDR3 DNA: TGTGCCAGCAGTGAACCAATCTATGGCTACACCTTC
CDR3 protein: CASSEPIYGYTF

D gene: -
clone size: -
V gene: TRBV16
J gene: TRBJ1-5
CDR3 DNA: TGTGCCAGCAGCCAATCCCCTAAGATGATAGGGGGAAATCAGCCCCAGCATTTT
CDR3 protein: CASSQSPKMIGGNQPQHF

D gene: -
clone size: -
V gene: TRBV7-2
J gene: TRBJ1-4
CDR3 DNA: TGTGCCAGCAGCTCTGGGGTTAATGAAAAACTGTTTTTT
CDR3 protein: CASSSGVNEKLFF

D gene: -
clone size: once
V gene: TRBV4-3
J gene: TRBJ2-7
CDR3 DNA: TGCGCCAGCAGCCAAGATAGAGTCGGCATCTACGAGCAGTACTTC
CDR3 protein: CASSQDRVGIYEQYF

D gene: -
clone size: -
V gene: TRBV6-1
J gene: TRBJ2-7
CDR3 DNA: TGTGCCAGCAGTGAAGGCCTGACGGACGAGCAGTACTTC
CDR3 protein: CASSEGLTDEQYF

D gene: -
clone size: -
V gene: TRBV27
J gene: TRBJ1-1
CDR3 DNA: TGTGCCAGCAGTCCCCGGAGGGTGGGCACTGAAGCTTTCTTT
CDR3 protein: CASSPRRVGTEAFF

D gene: -
clone size: -
V gene: TRBV4-1
J gene: TRBJ1-2
CDR3 DNA: TGCGCCAGCAGCCAAGATATCGGGTACTATGGCTACACCTTC
CDR3 protein: CASSQDIGYYGYTF

D gene: TRBD1
clone size: -
V gene: TRBV6-1
J gene: TRBJ2-3
CDR3 DNA: TGTGCCAGCAGTGATAGGACAGGGGGTAAAGATACGCAGTATTTT
CDR3 protein: CASSDRTGGKDTQYF

D gene: TRBD2
clone size: -
V gene: TRBV4-1
J gene: TRBJ2-7
CDR3 DNA: TGCGCCAGCAGCCATGCTAGCGGGGGGCCCTACGAGCAGTACTTC
CDR3 protein: CASSHASGGPYEQYF

D gene: -
clone size: -
V gene: TRBV10-3
J gene: TRBJ2-1
CDR3 DNA: TGTGCCATCAGTGAGTCGGGTATTCATGAGCAGTTCTTC
CDR3 protein: CAISESGIHEQFF

D gene: -
clone size: -
V gene: TRBV7-9
J gene: TRBJ2-4
CDR3 DNA: TGTGCCAGACCATCAGGTTCCGACATTCAGTACTTC
CDR3 protein: CARPSGSDIQYF

D gene: -
clone size: once
V gene: TRBV7-9
J gene: TRBJ2-3
CDR3 DNA: TGTGCCAGCAGCCAAGTAACCAACCTGGGTACGCAGTATTTT
CDR3 protein: CASSQVTNLGTQYF

D gene: -
clone size: -
V gene: TRBV5-4
J gene: TRBJ2-6
CDR3 DNA: TGTGCCAGCAGCTTGTCGATTATAAGGTCTGGGGCCAACGTCCTGACTTTC
CDR3 protein: CASSLSIIRSGANVLTF

D gene: TRBD2
clone size: -
V gene: TRBV6-5
J gene: TRBJ2-2
CDR3 DNA: TGTGCCAGCAGCTACGGACTAGCGAACACCGGGGAGCTGTTTTTT
CDR3 protein: CASSYGLANTGELFF

D gene: TRBD1
clone size: -
V gene: TRBV19
J gene: TRBJ1-2
CDR3 DNA: TGTGCCAGTAGGATAATCCGGACAGGGGAAGGCTACACCTTC
CDR3 protein: CASRIIRTGEGYTF

D gene: -
clone size: once
V gene: TRBV28
J gene: TRBJ2-4
CDR3 DNA: TGTGCCAGCACCCGGCGGTGGGGGCGGAACATTCAGTACTTC
CDR3 protein: CASTRRWGRNIQYF

D gene: TRBD1
clone size: -
V gene: TRBV5-6
J gene: TRBJ1-1
CDR3 DNA: TGTGCCAGCAGCTTGGCAGGGGGACCCGACACTGAAGCTTTCTTT
CDR3 protein: CASSLAGGPDTEAFF

D gene: -
clone size: once
V gene: TRBV27
J gene: TRBJ2-5
CDR3 DNA: TGTGCCAGCAGTTTACACCCCAAGGGGATCCAAGAGACCCAGTACTTC
CDR3 protein: CASSLHPKGIQETQYF

D gene: -
clone size: -
V gene: TRBV6-4
J gene: TRBJ1-5
CDR3 DNA: TGTGCCAGCAGCCCCAGAGAGGGTAGCAATCAGCCCCAGCATTTT
CDR3 protein: CASSPREGSNQPQHF

D gene: -
clone size: -
V gene: TRBV2
J gene: TRBJ1-4
CDR3 DNA: TGTGCCAGCAGTTTTTTCCCCGGGGGTCCTAATGAAAAACTGTTTTTT
CDR3 protein: CASSFFPGGPNEKLFF

D gene: -
clone size: -
V gene: TRBV27
J gene: TRBJ1-1
CDR3 DNA: TGTGCCAGCAGAGGGGGGGCGGAAGTGGACACTGAAGCTTTCTTT
CDR3 protein: CASRGGAEVDTEAFF

D gene: -
clone size: -
V gene: TRBV9
J gene: TRBJ1-4
CDR3 DNA: TGTGCCAGCAGCGCCACAGGGAGGAATGAAAAACTGTTTTTT
CDR3 protein: CASSATGRNEKLFF

D gene: -
clone size: -
V gene: TRBV4-3
J gene: TRBJ2-7
CDR3 DNA: TGCGCCAGCAGCCAAGGTGGGGACTTGACCTACGAGCAGTACTTC
CDR3 protein: CASSQGGDLTYEQYF

D gene: -
clone size: -
V gene: TRBV5-1
J gene: TRBJ1-2
CDR3 DNA: TGCGCCAGCAGCTCCGGGACGCCGTGGGGCTACGCCTTC
CDR3 protein: CASSSGTPWGYAF

D gene: TRBD1
clone size: -
V gene: TRBV9
J gene: TRBJ1-2
CDR3 DNA: TGTGCCAGCAGCTACGGGACAGGGGTACGGGTCGGCTACACCTTC
CDR3 protein: CASSYGTGVRVGYTF

D gene: -
clone size: -
V gene: TRBV5-1
J gene: TRBJ1-5
CDR3 DNA: TGCGCCAGCAGCTTGGATGAATTCAGCAATCAGCCCCAGCATTTT
CDR3 protein: CASSLDEFSNQPQHF

D gene: -
clone size: once
V gene: TRBV6-5
J gene: TRBJ2-5
CDR3 DNA: TGTGCCAGCAGTTTACAGGGAAGGAAGACCCAGTACTTC
CDR3 protein: CASSLQGRKTQYF

D gene: -
clone size: -
V gene: TRBV10-3
J gene: TRBJ2-7
CDR3 DNA: TGTGCCATCAGTGAGTCGTCGGGGGCGCCCTACGAGCAGTACTTC
CDR3 protein: CAISESSGAPYEQYF

D gene: -
clone size: -
V gene: TRBV7-2
J gene: TRBJ2-6
CDR3 DNA: TGTGCCAGCAGCACCCCTTGGGCCAACGTCCTGACTTTC
CDR3 protein: CASSTPWANVLTF

D gene: -
clone size: -
V gene: TRBV10-1
J gene: TRBJ2-5
CDR3 DNA: TGCGCCAGCAGTCCGGGGGTTGGGAGCCAAGAGACCCAGTACTTC
CDR3 protein: CASSPGVGSQETQYF

D gene: TRBD1
clone size: -
V gene: TRBV28
J gene: TRBJ1-5
CDR3 DNA: TGTGCCAGCAGTCCCTGGACAGGGAATCAGCCCCAGCATTTT
CDR3 protein: CASSPWTGNQPQHF

D gene: TRBD2
clone size: -
V gene: TRBV6-6
J gene: TRBJ2-7
CDR3 DNA: TGTGCCAGCAGTTCCCGGGGAGCGGGAGGGTCCTACGAGCAGTACTTC
CDR3 protein: CASSSRGAGGSYEQYF

D gene: TRBD2
clone size: -
V gene: TRBV6-5
J gene: TRBJ2-7
CDR3 DNA: TGTGCCAGCAGCCGCCTCGGGGGGAGCTCCTACGAGCAGTACTTC
CDR3 protein: CASSRLGGSSYEQYF

D gene: TRBD2
clone size: -
V gene: TRBV7-9
J gene: TRBJ2-1
CDR3 DNA: TGTGCCAGCAGCCTAGGACTAGCCCTAGGGGGCAATGAGCAGTTCTTC
CDR3 protein: CASSLGLALGGNEQFF

D gene: TRBD1
clone size: -
V gene: TRBV18
J gene: TRBJ2-2
CDR3 DNA: TGTGCCAGCTCACCGGGACAGGGGACCGGGGAGCTGTTTTTT
CDR3 protein: CASSPGQGTGELFF